Listed here are 3 T cell receptor beta chains from one sample, sequenced in a study of T cell responses to AZD1222 COVID-19 vaccine. Generated by immunoSEQ multiplex PCR, the TCRdb table keeps only in-frame clones and is missing some. The sample lists approximately 100,000 clones; 91% were seen once. The sequencing used peripheral blood, collected on day 0 of AZD1222 vaccination. The origin of the receptors is an adult in good health.

The chain uses TRBV10-1 and TRBJ2-7; 10 bases line up with TRBD2. Looked up from germline, CDR1 is WNHNN and CDR2 is SYGVQD (reference sequence). V trimming: 4 bases; J trimming: 1 base; junction bases outside the gene matches: 7. This CDR3 comprises 16 residues. The CDR3: CASSGASGSPSYEQYF. In nucleotides, the CDR3 is TGCGCCAGCAGTGGGGCTAGCGGGAGCCCTTCCTACGAGCAGTACTTC.

The V and J genes are TRBV18 and TRBJ2-5; a weak D match, TRBD1 (6 bases). This CDR3 has 14 amino acids. The germline gives CDR1 KGHSH, CDR2 LQKENI. The V gene lost 1 base and the J gene lost 4 bases, with 10 bases spanning the gap. The CDR3 DNA is TGTGCCAGCTCACCACTACAGGGCGGAGAGACCCAGTACTTC. Protein product: CASSPLQGGETQYF.

The sample holds a few counts of this clone. This rearrangement joins TRBV7-2 to TRBJ1-5, with D hard to call. Trimming removed 0 bases from V and 2 bases from J, with 14 bases in between. Looked up from germline, CDR1 is SGHTA and CDR2 is FQGNSA. The CDR3 totals 17 residues. CDR3 nucleotide sequence: TGTGCCAGCAGCTTAGCGCAGAGTACTTACGGCAATCAGCCCCAGCATTTT. As protein: CASSLAQSTYGNQPQHF.